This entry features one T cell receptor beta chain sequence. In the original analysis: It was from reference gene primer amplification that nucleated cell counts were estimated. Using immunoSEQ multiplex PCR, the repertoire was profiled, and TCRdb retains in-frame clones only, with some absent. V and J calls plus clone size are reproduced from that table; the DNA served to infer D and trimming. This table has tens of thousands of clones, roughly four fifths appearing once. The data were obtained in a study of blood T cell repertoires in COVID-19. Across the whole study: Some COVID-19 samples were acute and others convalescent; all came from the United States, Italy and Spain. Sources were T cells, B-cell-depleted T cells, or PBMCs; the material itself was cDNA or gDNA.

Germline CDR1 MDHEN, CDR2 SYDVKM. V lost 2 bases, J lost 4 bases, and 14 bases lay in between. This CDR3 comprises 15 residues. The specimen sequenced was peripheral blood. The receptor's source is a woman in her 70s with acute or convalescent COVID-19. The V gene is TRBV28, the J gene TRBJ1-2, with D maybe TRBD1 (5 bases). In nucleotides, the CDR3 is TGTGCCAGCAGTTTAGGGGGGGAGCCCATCTATGGCTACACCTTC. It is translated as CASSLGGEPIYGYTF.